A single sample is the source of the 4 T cell receptor beta chains below, sequenced in a study of technical replicates of blood from a handful of donors. Assay: immunoSEQ multiplex PCR; the TCRdb copy retains only in-frame clones and omits some. The data show approximately 73,000 clones, 95% seen once. What was sequenced was T cells isolated from PBMCs. The receptors stem from a human donor in good health.

The V and J genes are TRBV6-5 and TRBJ2-7; 9 nucleotides agree with TRBD1. The CDR3 has 15 amino acids. Looked up from germline, CDR1 is MNHEY and CDR2 is SVGAGI. V shed 4 bases, J shed 5 bases, and the junction held 9 bases outside the gene matches. In DNA form, the CDR3 reads TGTGCCAGCAGTTTTGGACAGGGGTTCATGAACGAGCAGTACTTC. As protein: CASSFGQGFMNEQYF.

The V gene is TRBV4-1, the J gene TRBJ2-7; 8 bases fit TRBD1. The CDR3 contains 14 residues. Germline lookup yields CDR1 MGHRA and CDR2 YSYEKL. Germline trimming cut 4 bases from V and 6 bases from J; bases unmatched to any gene: 8. DNA of the CDR3: TGCGCCAGCAGCCCACAGGGGGGAGGTGGCGAGCAGTACTTC. This translates into CASSPQGGGGEQYF.

The chain carries TRBV6-5 and TRBJ2-2; tentative D call: TRBD2 (6 bases). The CDR3 spans 16 residues. Per germline, CDR1 MNHEY and CDR2 SVGAGI. V lost 2 bases to trimming and J lost 2 bases, with 12 bases between them. CDR3 nucleotides: TGTGCCAGCAGTTACGCGGGACCCCACAACACCGGGGAGCTGTTTTTT. Translation: CASSYAGPHNTGELFF.

The J gene is TRBJ2-3, the V gene TRBV4-2; TRBD2 aligns across 13 bases. V was clipped by 2 bases and J by 3 bases; unmatched bases: 2. The CDR3 extends over 16 amino acids. Germline V CDR1 and CDR2: LGHNA, YNFKEQ. CDR3 in amino acids: CASSQSTSGRTDTQYF. The CDR3 bases are TGTGCCAGCAGCCAATCGACTAGCGGGAGGACAGATACGCAGTATTTT.